This T cell receptor (beta chain) was found in a study of blood T cells in healthy people across ages. Findings and caveats of the study: Long-lived donors exceeded aged donors in naive CD4+ cells and diversity. TCR beta diversity per million T cells fell roughly linearly with age.

Caucasian, healthy and from Russia, the donors were aged between about 6 and 90. The V end was cut by 8 bases, the J end by 1 base, with 12 bases between. In germline, CDR1 is SGDLS, CDR2 YYNGEE. The CDR3 has 14 residues. This clonotype was recorded many times. Its matching antigen is unknown. The use of a sample-barcoded 5' primer and a J-beta primer mix characterized a second PCR of roughly 6 to 12 cycles. Every cDNA molecule carried a tag from a template-switch adaptor bearing 12 random nucleotides. TCRdb reprocessed the 5' RACE reads with MiXCR, giving one entry per CDR3 protein. The table has 700,000 or so distinct CDR3 sequences, around 43% seen once.

V usage is TRBV9 and J usage is TRBJ2-2; D remains unclear. Source material: blood. The origin of this receptor is a man older than 75 in good health. The CDR3 is CASTLDKNTGELFF. The CDR3 DNA reads TGTGCCAGTACCCTAGACAAGAACACCGGGGAGCTGTTTTTT.